This T cell receptor (beta chain) was found in a study of T cell changes during pregnancy in multiple sclerosis. Using immunoSEQ multiplex PCR, the repertoire was profiled, and TCRdb retains in-frame clones only, with some absent. Of around 50,000 clones detected, nearly 95% appear once; the ten largest clones hold 0.61%. This CDR3 is 16 amino acids long. The germline V gene has CDR1 SGDLS and CDR2 YYNGEE. The J segment lost 1 base and the V segment lost 2 bases, leaving 3 bases of the junction unmatched. The TCR sequence derives from a female donor in good health, enrolled as a control in a pregnancy study. Specimen: CD4+ T cells from peripheral blood mononuclear cells, collected after pregnancy. The chain carries TRBV9 and TRBJ2-1, with 10 positions matching TRBD2. The CDR3 loop is CASSVSSGSSYNEQFF. The CDR3 DNA sequence: TGTGCCAGCAGCGTTTCTAGCGGGAGTTCCTACAATGAGCAGTTCTTC.